Shown below are 22 T cell receptor beta chains from a single sample sequenced in a study of regulatory T cells in long-lasting Graves disease. Time point here: newly diagnosed GD, antithyroid drugs for less than 3 months. Extracted RNA from PBMCs served as the source of the TCR library. CDR3-region Arm-PCR and iRepertoire HTBI primers produced the TCR beta libraries. TCRdb redid the calling of the multiplex PCR reads with MiXCR, one entry per CDR3 protein. The table includes approximately 350,000 distinct CDR3 sequences, 10% to 15% detected once. This sample was shared with a second study, whose subject was T cells in Graves' hyperthyroidism and ophthalmopathy.

The source was peripheral blood mononuclear cells (PBMCs), collected at new diagnosis, from a patient treated with antithyroid drugs. The source of these receptors is a woman under 30 with Graves disease.

This clonotype has just a few counts. The chain recombines TRBV3-1 with TRBJ1-2, with 9 bases that match TRBD1. The ends lost 0 bases at V and 7 bases at J; junction bases unmatched: 12. This CDR3 has 17 amino acids. The germline gives CDR1 LGHDT, CDR2 YNNKEL (reference sequence). CDR3 sequence reads: CASSQERSGTGKRGYTF. The CDR3 nucleotides read TGTGCCAGCAGCCAAGAAAGATCGGGGACAGGGAAACGTGGCTACACCTTC.

In this sample, this clonotype turned up a few times. V is TRBV20-1 and J is TRBJ2-5, with 8 bases that match TRBD2. The CDR3 consists of 13 residues. Germline lookup yields CDR1 DFQATT and CDR2 SNEGSKA (reference sequence). V lost 3 bases and J lost 2; bases outside the gene matches: 2. CDR3 in DNA: TGCAGTGCTAGCCGGGGGGGGCAAGAGACCCAGTACTTC. It specifies CSASRGGQETQYF.

This clonotype was seen ten or more times. V usage is TRBV7-2 and J usage is TRBJ1-2; 8 nucleotides line up with TRBD1. The CDR3 length is 15 residues. J gave up 2 bases and V 4 bases, and 6 bases lay outside the gene matches. Germline V lookup: CDR1 SGHTA, CDR2 FQGNSA. The DNA of the CDR3 is TGTGCCAGCAGCTCTGGACAGGGCGTGAACTATGGCTACACCTTC. The encoded protein is CASSSGQGVNYGYTF.

The chain is built from TRBV5-6 and TRBJ2-3, with 7 bases that match TRBD2. After removal of 0 bases from V and 1 base from J, the junction contained 17 bases not matched to a gene. The germline V gene encodes CDR1 SGHDT and CDR2 YYEEEE. This CDR3 region has 20 residues. This CDR3 is CASSLVIFSGGGGGTDTQYF. The CDR3, as DNA: TGTGCCAGCAGCTTGGTAATATTTTCTGGCGGCGGGGGTGGCACAGATACGCAGTATTTT.

The V and J genes are TRBV20-1 and TRBJ2-1; 11 bases line up with TRBD2. This CDR3 has 15 residues. J lost 8 bases, V lost 5 bases, and 11 bases had no gene match. Germline values: CDR1 DFQATT, CDR2 SNEGSKA (reference sequence). CDR3 in DNA: TGCAGTGCTGAACTAGCGGGGGCTTTAGTGGATGAGCAGTTCTTC. Translating it yields CSAELAGALVDEQFF.

This clonotype showed up many times. This chain connects TRBV12-3 or TRBV12-4 to TRBJ1-5; D is ambiguous. Trimming cost V 8 bases and J 5 bases, with 10 bases left between them. The CDR3 runs 12 residues. This CDR3 is CASLRSDQPQHF. The CDR3 bases are TGTGCCAGCTTAAGATCGGATCAGCCCCAGCATTTT.

The chain couples TRBV19 to TRBJ1-1; D not certain. The CDR3 is 14 amino acids. The V end was cut by 5 bases, the J end by 0 bases, with 10 bases between. The germline gives CDR1 LNHDA, CDR2 SQIVND (reference sequence). In nucleotides, the CDR3 is TGTGCCAGTAGTTGGGCAGAAATGAACACTGAAGCTTTCTTT. It codes for CASSWAEMNTEAFF.

This clonotype was observed many times. The CDR3 DNA follows: TGTGCCAGCAGCCCCCGGGACAGGGTACAAGAGACCCAGTACTTC. Protein: CASSPRDRVQETQYF. The chain employs TRBV28 and TRBJ2-5; 9 bases are shared with TRBD1. Trimming at V came to 6 bases and at J to 2 bases, leaving 7 bases not matched to a gene. CDR1 is MDHEN and CDR2 is SYDVKM in the germline V gene. CDR3 size: 15 residues. Complete variable domain (other parts from reference TRBV28 and TRBJ2-5): DVKVTQSSRYLVKRTGEKVFLECVQDMDHENMFWYRQDPGLGLRLIYFSYDVKMKEKGDIPEGYSVSREKKERFSLILESASTNQTSMYLCASSPRDRVQETQYFGPGTRLLVL.

This clonotype was recorded at least ten times. The rearrangement uses TRBV7-6 and TRBJ1-2; TRBD1 matches 10 bases. This CDR3 has 13 residues. The germline V gene has CDR1 SGHVS and CDR2 FNYEAQ. Trimming cost V 5 bases and J 6 bases; bases outside gene matches: 3. This chain's CDR3 is CASSQDRGDGYTF. For the CDR3, the DNA is TGTGCCAGCAGCCAGGACAGGGGGGATGGCTACACCTTC.

In its sample, this clonotype was seen many times. This rearrangement joins TRBV10-2 to TRBJ1-6; 7 bases fit TRBD1. The germline CDR1 and CDR2 sequences are WSHSY and SAAADI. The CDR3 covers 15 residues. V gave up 8 bases and J gave up 10 bases; unmatched junction bases: 14. In DNA, the CDR3 is TGCGCCAGCTCACCGTCTGACAGGGAGACCTCACCCCTCCACTTT. It is translated as CASSPSDRETSPLHF.

The table lists this clonotype with many counts. The gene calls are TRBV19 and TRBJ1-5, with D tentatively TRBD1 (6 bases). V lost 6 bases to trimming and J lost 9 bases, with 21 bases between them. The germline V gene has CDR1 LNHDA and CDR2 SQIVND (reference sequence). The CDR3 consists of 15 residues. CDR3 DNA sequence: TGTGCCAGTAGACGAAGTTCGGACAGCCCGGGGCCCCAGCATTTT. Translated: CASRRSSDSPGPQHF.

This clonotype was observed at least ten times. The chain is built from TRBV4-1 and TRBJ2-7; tentatively, D is TRBD1 or TRBD2 (5 bases each). V was pared by 0 bases and J by 7 bases, with 16 bases between. Per the germline V gene, CDR1 is MGHRA and CDR2 is YSYEKL. CDR3 length: 15 amino acids. This CDR3 is CASSQEGRGSLEQYF. The CDR3 nucleotides are TGCGCCAGCAGCCAAGAGGGACGGGGCTCGCTTGAGCAGTACTTC.

This chain connects TRBV7-8 to TRBJ1-1; perhaps TRBD1 as D (5 bases). From germline, CDR1 is SGHVS and CDR2 FQNEAQ. V was shortened by 8 bases and J by 1 base, with 11 bases between the two germline ends. The CDR3 is made up of 13 amino acids. DNA for the CDR3: TGTGCCAGCTCTGGGGGGTGGAACACTGAAGCTTTCTTT. As protein: CASSGGWNTEAFF.

This clonotype was seen only a few times. This chain connects TRBV7-9 to TRBJ1-2; D is unresolved. V was shortened by 5 bases and J by 6 bases, with 13 bases between the two germline ends. Germline V lookup: CDR1 SEHNR, CDR2 FQNEAQ (reference sequence). The CDR3 sequence is 13 residues long. The CDR3 spells CASSRIEDDGYTF. The DNA of the CDR3 is TGTGCCAGCAGCCGCATAGAGGACGATGGCTACACCTTC.

This clonotype was observed at least ten times. The chain uses TRBV20-1 and TRBJ1-4; 9 bases align to TRBD1. With V trimmed by 4 bases and J by 5 bases, 2 bases remained unmatched. CDR3 length: 13 residues. Germline V gives CDR1 DFQATT, CDR2 SNEGSKA (reference sequence). CDR3 amino acids: CSATGTGNEKLFF. CDR3 sequence (DNA): TGCAGTGCTACCGGGACAGGGAATGAAAAACTGTTTTTT.

This clonotype occurred many times. This chain joins TRBV7-8 and TRBJ1-5, with a possible D match to TRBD1 (5 bases). CDR3 length: 14 residues. Trimming left V 8 bases short and J 4 bases short, with 15 bases between. Germline CDR1 reads SGHVS; CDR2 reads FQNEAQ. The CDR3 spells CASGLVGVNQPQHF. CDR3 bases: TGTGCCAGCGGGTTGGTGGGGGTAAATCAGCCCCAGCATTTT. Complete variable domain (other parts from reference TRBV7-8 and TRBJ1-5): GAGVSQSPRYKVAKRGQDVALRCDPISGHVSLFWYQQALGQGPEFLTYFQNEAQLDKSGLPSDRFFAERPEGSVSTLKIQRTQQEDSAVYLCASGLVGVNQPQHFGDGTRLSIL.

This clonotype came up many times. The chain employs TRBV5-1 and TRBJ2-1; D may be TRBD2 (6 bases). Trimming removed 7 bases at V and 5 bases at J, with 7 bases between. CDR1 SGHRS and CDR2 YFSETQ come from the germline V gene. CDR3 length: 11 residues. The chain's CDR3 is CASGGDNEQFF. The CDR3 bases are TGCGCCAGCGGAGGGGACAATGAGCAGTTCTTC. The full variable domain, rest sourced from reference TRBV5-1 and TRBJ2-1, is KAGVTQTPRYLIKTRGQQVTLSCSPISGHRSVSWYQQTPGQGLQFLFEYFSETQRNKGNFPGRFSGRQFSNSRSEMNVSTLELGDSALYLCASGGDNEQFFGPGTRLTVL.

This clonotype was counted many times. This sequence joins TRBV4-3 and TRBJ2-7; D may be TRBD1 or TRBD2 (5 bases each). The CDR3 runs 16 residues. The germline gives CDR1 LGHNA, CDR2 YSLEER. Trimming removed 0 bases at V and 5 bases at J, with 17 bases between. CDR3 in DNA: TGCGCCAGCAGCCAAGATCTTGGGGACGTCTGGGACGAGCAGTACGTC. Amino acids: CASSQDLGDVWDEQYV.

This clonotype was seen more than once but under ten times. CDR3 region: CAWRLAGNGDTQYF. As DNA, the CDR3 is TGTGCCTGGAGGCTAGCGGGGAATGGGGATACGCAGTATTTT. The rearrangement joins TRBV30 to TRBJ2-3; TRBD2 aligns across 9 bases. The V gene end was trimmed by 3 bases and the J gene end by 6 bases; junction bases not matched to a gene: 7. The CDR3 is 14 amino acids. CDR1 and CDR2 (germline): GTSNPN, SVGIG (reference sequence).

In this sample, this clonotype turned up many times. V usage is TRBV20-1 and J usage is TRBJ2-3; D gene ambiguous. This CDR3 contains 15 residues. Trimming removed 1 base at V and 2 bases at J, with 13 bases between. CDR1 is DFQATT, CDR2 SNEGSKA, per germline (reference sequence). CDR3 sequence: CSARAWSGYTDTQYF. For the CDR3, the DNA is TGCAGTGCTAGAGCTTGGTCAGGATACACAGATACGCAGTATTTT.

A few counts support this clonotype. The V and J genes are TRBV18 and TRBJ2-4; D might be TRBD1 (5 bases). The V gene lost 1 base and the J gene lost 2 bases, with 15 bases spanning the gap. The CDR3 spans 17 residues. CDR1 is KGHSH, CDR2 LQKENI, per germline. The CDR3 DNA reads as TGTGCCAGCTCACCACTAGACAGCCCCATAACCAAAAACATTCAGTACTTC. The encoded protein is CASSPLDSPITKNIQYF. The full variable domain, with the rest looked up from reference TRBV18 and TRBJ2-4, is NAGVMQNPRHLVRRRGQEARLRCSPMKGHSHVYWYRQLPEEGLKFMVYLQKENIIDESGMPKERFSAEFPKEGPSILRIQQVVRGDSAAYFCASSPLDSPITKNIQYFGAGTRLSVL.

This clonotype came up many times. The J gene is TRBJ1-2, the V gene TRBV4-3; 7 bases match TRBD1. The CDR3 consists of 15 residues. V lost 0 bases and J lost 8; bases outside the gene matches: 9. Germline V CDR1 and CDR2: LGHNA, YSLEER. This chain's CDR3 is CASSQDSRQGSGYTF. The CDR3 DNA sequence: TGCGCCAGCAGCCAAGATAGTCGACAGGGCAGCGGCTACACCTTC.